The rows below give T cell receptor beta chains drawn from one sample of a study of cytomegalovirus exposure and HLA in healthy donors. Measured with immunoSEQ multiplex PCR; TCRdb has only the in-frame clones, and not every one. The sample holds hundreds of thousands of clones; around 76% are singletons and the top ten take approximately 6.5%. Sequencing was done on a sample of PBMCs. The receptors derive from a man between 40 and 49 years old in good health and CMV-seropositive. Both conserved end residues are part of each CDR3. D genes are given only for firm matches. Part of the rows lack a size; the others show once, few, many or a class for expanded clones.

d_call: -
v_call: TRBV7-9
cdr3_length: 12
clone_size: -
j_call: TRBJ2-1
cdr3_aa: CSSSLTDNEQFF
cdr3_nt: TGTTCCAGCAGCTTAACAGACAATGAGCAGTTCTTC

d_call: TRBD1
v_call: TRBV7-9
cdr3_length: 15
clone_size: -
j_call: TRBJ2-2
cdr3_aa: CASSLNTGVIGELFF
cdr3_nt: TGTGCCAGCAGCTTAAATACAGGGGTGATCGGGGAGCTGTTTTTT

d_call: TRBD2
v_call: TRBV5-1
cdr3_length: 15
clone_size: -
j_call: TRBJ2-1
cdr3_aa: CASSYTSASSDEQFF
cdr3_nt: TGCGCCAGCAGCTATACTAGCGCCAGTAGTGATGAGCAGTTCTTC

d_call: TRBD1
v_call: TRBV5-6
cdr3_length: 15
clone_size: -
j_call: TRBJ2-7
cdr3_aa: CASSRRGTGAYEQYF
cdr3_nt: TGTGCCAGCAGCCGGAGGGGGACAGGCGCCTACGAGCAGTACTTC

d_call: -
v_call: TRBV7-2
cdr3_length: 15
clone_size: few
j_call: TRBJ2-7
cdr3_aa: CASSFGGLQSYEQYF
cdr3_nt: TGTGCCAGCAGCTTTGGGGGGTTGCAATCCTACGAGCAGTACTTC

d_call: TRBD2
v_call: TRBV7-3
cdr3_length: 15
clone_size: few
j_call: TRBJ2-1
cdr3_aa: CASSLTREVYNEQFF
cdr3_nt: TGTGCCAGCAGCTTAACCCGGGAGGTTTACAATGAGCAGTTCTTC

d_call: TRBD1
v_call: TRBV30
cdr3_length: 16
clone_size: few
j_call: TRBJ1-1
cdr3_aa: CAWSLGQGARDTEAFF
cdr3_nt: TGTGCCTGGAGTTTGGGACAGGGGGCGCGGGACACTGAAGCTTTCTTT

d_call: -
v_call: TRBV27
cdr3_length: 15
clone_size: -
j_call: TRBJ2-3
cdr3_aa: CASSLRSRGTDTQYF
cdr3_nt: TGTGCCAGCAGTTTACGCTCCCGCGGCACAGATACGCAGTATTTT

d_call: -
v_call: TRBV7-9
cdr3_length: 15
clone_size: -
j_call: TRBJ2-3
cdr3_aa: CASSLGLPSTDTQYF
cdr3_nt: TGTGCCAGCAGCCTGGGACTCCCTAGCACAGATACGCAGTATTTT

d_call: TRBD2
v_call: TRBV18
cdr3_length: 15
clone_size: -
j_call: TRBJ2-1
cdr3_aa: CASSPTSGSYNEQFF
cdr3_nt: TGTGCCAGCTCACCGACTAGCGGGAGTTACAATGAGCAGTTCTTC

d_call: TRBD1
v_call: TRBV2
cdr3_length: 15
clone_size: -
j_call: TRBJ1-5
cdr3_aa: CASSLTGETGQPQHF
cdr3_nt: TGTGCCAGCAGTTTGACAGGGGAAACGGGTCAGCCCCAGCATTTT